These 12 T cell receptor beta chains came from one sample sequenced in a study of CD8+ T cells in alopecia areata. Sorting of pooled cutaneous lymph node cells used CD4, CD8alpha, NKG2D, NKG2ACE and other markers. The authors extracted RNA and reverse transcribed it into cDNA as the sequencing template. Clones were sequenced by immunoSEQ multiplex PCR, and TCRdb holds only the in-frame ones, with some missing. The sample shows roughly 260,000 clones, none of them appearing just once. What was sequenced was CD4+ T cells sorted from a lymph node. These receptors came from a C3H/HeJ mouse with alopecia areata. These mice share the MHC haplotype H2-k.

This clone was counted between two and nine times. The germline and genes are mouse ones. The read ends 4 residues shy of where the CDR3 ends; the end is completed using the germline J gene. This rearrangement joins TRBV1 to TRBJ2-2; TRBD1 aligns across 7 bases. The CDR3 has 14 amino acids. V lost 6 bases, J lost 0 bases, and 1 base stayed unmatched. Per germline, CDR1 NSQYPW and CDR2 LRSPGD (reference sequence). CDR3 sequence reads: CTCRGQTNTGQLYF. The part of the CDR3 DNA that was read is TGCACCTGCAGGGGACAGACAAACACCGGG. Drawing the rest from reference TRBV1 and TRBJ2-2, the complete variable domain is VTLLEQNPRWRLVPRGQAVNLRCILKNSQYPWMSWYQQDLQKQLQWLFTLRSPGDKEVKSLPGADYLATRVTDTELRLQVANMSQGRTLYCTCRGQTNTGQLYFGEGSKLTVL.

This clone showed up just a few times. Each gene name is a mouse one. The sequenced fragment ends 4 residues before the CDR3 boundary, so the rest is inferred from the germline J gene. The rearrangement joins TRBV13-1 to TRBJ2-1; D remains ambiguous. Germline V CDR1 and CDR2: NSHNY, SYGAGN. This CDR3 is built from 14 residues. V was pared by 0 bases and J by 2 bases, with 6 bases between. The DNA read from the CDR3 is TGTGCCAGCAGTGATGGTAGGTACTATGCT. It specifies CASSDGRYYA. The full-length CDR3 reads as CASSDGRYYAEQFF.

Points on this clone: Gene labels here are mouse ones. The CDR3 extends 4 residues past the end of the read, so its final part is completed from the germline J gene. J is TRBJ1-1 and V is TRBV12-1; D possibly corresponds to TRBD1 (6 bases). The CDR3 is made up of 14 amino acids. Germline V gene sequence: CDR1 SGHSN, CDR2 HYEKVE. V lost 2 bases to trimming and J lost 1 base, with 10 bases between them. The CDR3 protein is CASSPPGQNTEVFF. The CDR3 bases that were read are TGTGCCAGCTCTCCCCCGGGACAAAACACA.

This clone was counted only a few times. Germline and genes: mouse. The DNA ends 4 residues before the CDR3 does, and the rest of the CDR3 is filled in from the germline J gene. The chain carries TRBV13-3 and TRBJ2-7; 7 positions match TRBD1. This CDR3 is built from 14 residues. CDR1 is NNHDY, CDR2 SYVADS, per germline. The covered CDR3 bases are TGTGCCAGCAGTGATCGCGGGACAGATTAT. Its protein is CASSDRGTDY. The whole CDR3 region reads CASSDRGTDYEQYF.

Only a few counts were recorded for this clone. Germline and genes here are mouse. The read ends 4 residues before the CDR3 terminus; that terminus is restored from the germline J gene. The V gene is TRBV4, the J gene TRBJ1-2, with TRBD1 matching over 12 bases. Losses at the gene ends were 4 bases for V and 2 bases for J; bases not matched to a gene: 2. CDR3 length: 15 amino acids. Germline CDR1 LGHDT, CDR2 YNNKQL (reference sequence). The chain's CDR3 is CASSWGQGANSDYTF. The sequenced part of the CDR3 DNA is TGTGCCAGCAGCTGGGGACAGGGGGCGAACTCC.

Turning to this clone: Gene names follow the mouse nomenclature. The read is 4 residues too short to cover the CDR3 end, so that end is filled in from the germline J gene. The V call is TRBV19, the J call TRBJ2-2; 11 bases are a match to TRBD2. CDR1 and CDR2 (germline): FNHDT, SITEND (reference sequence). With 5 bases clipped from V and 0 bases from J, the junction kept 3 bases outside the gene matches. The CDR3 covers 16 residues. The CDR3 DNA, read in part, is TGTGCCAGCAGAGACTGGGGGGGAACAAACACCGGG. Translated: CASRDWGGTNTG. Given in full, the CDR3 is CASRDWGGTNTGQLYF.

This clone was detected ten times or more. Gene and germline names: mouse. The CDR3 is cut off 4 residues early in the read; its end comes from the germline J gene. This rearrangement joins TRBV31 to TRBJ2-5, with TRBD2 matching over 8 bases. The CDR3 covers 12 residues. Looked up from germline, CDR1 is GKSSPN and CDR2 is SITVG. The CDR3: CASGGAKDTQYF. The DNA read from the CDR3 is TGTGCCTCGGGGGGGGCCAAAGAC.

The sample holds a few counts of this clone. Gene names follow the mouse nomenclature. The read ends 4 residues early relative to the CDR3; the germline J gene fills the gap. The chain couples TRBV13-2 to TRBJ2-2; 12 nucleotides agree with TRBD2. This CDR3 region has 17 residues. V shed 0 bases and J 3 bases; nucleotides not matched to a gene: 3. Germline CDR1 and CDR2: NNHNN and SYGAGS (reference sequence). CDR3 protein: CASGDARDWGDTGQLYF. CDR3 DNA, as far as it was read: TGTGCCAGCGGTGATGCGCGGGACTGGGGGGACACCGGG.

In the case of this clone: Mouse gene names and germline throughout. The sequence runs out 4 residues before the end of the CDR3; the remainder is reconstructed from the germline J gene. V is TRBV1 and J is TRBJ2-7; 8 bases match TRBD1. There are 15 residues in the CDR3. Germline V gives CDR1 NSQYPW, CDR2 LRSPGD (reference sequence). CDR3 bases read: TGCACCTGCAGTGCAGATTCAGGGGGCGAATAT. Residues: CTCSADSGGEY. The whole CDR3 sequence is CTCSADSGGEYEQYF.

This clone occurred many times. Gene and germline names: mouse. The read comes to an end 4 residues before the CDR3 does, leaving the germline J gene to fill in the end. At the DNA level, this CDR3 is encoded by other sequences in the same sample as well. The chain has TRBV17 and TRBJ1-2; D possibly corresponds to TRBD1 (6 bases). CDR3 length: 13 residues. CDR1 MNHDT and CDR2 YYDKIL come from the germline V gene. With 3 bases removed from V and 1 base from J, the gap between germline ends came to 6 bases. CDR3 DNA (partial): TGTGCTAGCAGTAGGGACAGAAACTCC. Protein sequence: CASSRDRNS. The CDR3 reads in full as CASSRDRNSDYTF. The variable domain in full, completed from reference TRBV17 and TRBJ1-2, reads DTTVKQNPRYKLARVGKPVNLICSQTMNHDTMYWYQKKPNQAPKLLLFYYDKILNREADTFEKFQSSRPNNSFCSLYIGSAGLEYSAMYLCASSRDRNSDYTFGSGTRLLVI.

This clone has only a few counts. Here the gene names and germline are mouse. The read ends 4 residues early relative to the CDR3; the germline J gene fills the gap. This sequence joins TRBV13-3 and TRBJ2-1, with 10 bases fitting TRBD2. The germline gives CDR1 NNHDY, CDR2 SYVADS. This CDR3 comprises 15 residues. The J segment lost 3 bases and the V segment lost 2 bases, leaving 2 bases of the junction unmatched. Here the CDR3 reads CASSETGGIYAEQFF. Partial CDR3 DNA: TGTGCCAGCAGTGAGACTGGGGGGATCTATGCT.

This clone was recorded a few times. Any gene name here is a mouse gene name. The read ends 4 residues early relative to the CDR3; the germline J gene fills the gap. The sample holds other DNA sequences that translate to the same CDR3. The chain combines TRBV1 with TRBJ2-7, with a tentative D call TRBD1 (5 bases). Germline V lookup: CDR1 NSQYPW, CDR2 LRSPGD (reference sequence). The CDR3 extends over 14 amino acids. The DNA read from the CDR3 is TGCACCTGCAGTGCAGATCGAAGGGGATAT. It translates to CTCSADRRGY. The CDR3, in full, reads CTCSADRRGYEQYF.